The rows below give T cell receptor beta chains drawn from one sample of a study of technical replicates of blood from several donors. The data were produced by immunoSEQ multiplex PCR, yet TCRdb's version contains in-frame clones alone and is incomplete. The sample records under 15,000 clones, around 96% being singletons. The specimen was PBMCs. The source of these receptors is a human donor in good health. Both conserved end residues are part of each CDR3. Fields, in order: J gene, D gene, clone size, V gene, CDR3 DNA, CDR3 protein. A D gene is named only where the DNA matches it firmly. Expanded clones get a size class; other rows say once, few or many, or leave the size out.

TRBJ2-7 | TRBD1 | once | TRBV7-9 | TGTGCCAGCAGCCTTAGGACAGGGGGCGCGGGGGAGCAGTACTTC | CASSLRTGGAGEQYF
TRBJ2-1 | TRBD1 | - | TRBV29-1 | TGCAGCGGACAGGGTTTTCCCGGACCAACAAATAACAATGAGCAGTTCTTC | CSGQGFPGPTNNNEQFF
TRBJ2-1 | TRBD2 | - | TRBV27 | TGTGCCAGCAGCCCCCTAGCGGACCCATACAATGAGCAGTTCTTC | CASSPLADPYNEQFF
TRBJ1-5 | - | - | TRBV19 | TGTGCCAGTTCCTCGGGGAATCAGCCCCAGCATTTT | CASSSGNQPQHF
TRBJ2-7 | - | - | TRBV18 | TGTGCCAGCTCACCAATGGGGGGCGAGCAGTACTTC | CASSPMGGEQYF
TRBJ1-1 | - | - | TRBV29-1 | TGCAGCGTTGAAGCAGTTGCGGGGAACACTGAAGCTTTCTTT | CSVEAVAGNTEAFF
TRBJ2-1 | TRBD1 | - | TRBV10-1 | TGCGCCAGCAGTGAGTCGGGGACAGTCATCAGTGAGCAGTTCTTC | CASSESGTVISEQFF
TRBJ1-1 | - | - | TRBV29-1 | TGCAGCGTTGAAGGGGCAGGGACTGAAGCTTTCTTT | CSVEGAGTEAFF
TRBJ2-3 | TRBD1 | - | TRBV6-5 | TGTGCCAGCAGTTACAGGGGGCCATCCGAAGATACGCAGTATTTT | CASSYRGPSEDTQYF
TRBJ2-1 | TRBD2 | - | TRBV18 | TGTGCCAGCTCACCCTTAGCGGGAGGGGGAGAGCAGTTCTTC | CASSPLAGGGEQFF